The rows below give T cell receptor beta chains drawn from one sample of a study of cytomegalovirus exposure and HLA in healthy donors. The data were produced by immunoSEQ multiplex PCR, yet TCRdb's version contains in-frame clones alone and is incomplete. The data hold 54,000 or so clones, with around three fifths observed a single time. The sequencing sample was made of PBMCs. These receptors came from a human donor in good health. CDR3s include the opening cysteine and the closing phenylalanine or tryptophan. The D gene is left open where the match is weak. Clone sizes are given selectively: once, few, many, or a class where the clone is expanded.

D gene	clone size	V gene	J gene	CDR3 DNA	CDR3 protein
NA	NA	TRBV19	TRBJ2-7	TGTGCCAGTAGTATACAGGGTCCCTTCTGGAACGAGCAGTACTTC	CASSIQGPFWNEQYF
NA	NA	TRBV30	TRBJ2-2	TGTGCCTGGAGTACACGGGTGGGGGCGCTTGACACCGGGGAGCTGTTTTTT	CAWSTRVGALDTGELFF
NA	once	TRBV10-2	TRBJ1-6	TGCGCCAGCAGTGAACAGTGGAATTCACCCCTCCACTTT	CASSEQWNSPLHF
NA	once	TRBV7-2	TRBJ2-3	TGTGCCAGCAGCCCCGGGAGATTCACAGATATGCAGTATTTT	CASSPGRFTDMQYF
NA	NA	TRBV6-5	TRBJ1-1	TGTGCCAGCAGGCGGGAGGGGGGGAACACTGAAGCTTTCTTT	CASRREGGNTEAFF
NA	NA	TRBV28	TRBJ1-5	TGTGCCAGCAGTTCTGCTCGAACAGGCAAACAGCCCCAGCATTTT	CASSSARTGKQPQHF
NA	NA	TRBV29-1	TRBJ2-3	TGCAGCGTTGGAATACTCCTAGGGGGGGAAACAGATACGCAGTATTTT	CSVGILLGGETDTQYF
TRBD2	few	TRBV6-1	TRBJ2-1	TGTGCCAGCACCCCAGCGGGGTTCAATGAGCAGTTCTTC	CASTPAGFNEQFF
NA	NA	TRBV2	TRBJ2-1	TGTGCCAGCAGGGAGACACGGACTGTCTCCTACAATGAGCAGTTCTTC	CASRETRTVSYNEQFF
NA	medium-sized	TRBV4-1	TRBJ1-1	TGCGCCAGCAGCCATACAGGGAACACTGAAGCTTTCTTT	CASSHTGNTEAFF
NA	NA	TRBV25-1	TRBJ2-7	TGTGCCAGCAGTGACCTCCTTTACGAGCAGTACTTC	CASSDLLYEQYF
TRBD1	NA	TRBV6-1	TRBJ2-7	TGTGCCAGCATTGGGACAGGCTCCTACGAGCAGTACTTC	CASIGTGSYEQYF
TRBD2	NA	TRBV19	TRBJ2-2	TGTGCCAGTAGTTCCCCGGGACTAGCGGGTAACACCGGGGAGCTGTTTTTT	CASSSPGLAGNTGELFF
TRBD2	NA	TRBV30	TRBJ2-2	TGTGCCTGGAGACTAGCGGGGGGGTCCGGGGAGCTGTTTTTT	CAWRLAGGSGELFF
NA	NA	TRBV9	TRBJ2-3	TGTGCCAGCAGCGTAGAACCGGGGGTCCTTACGCAGTATTTT	CASSVEPGVLTQYF
TRBD1	NA	TRBV6-5	TRBJ1-4	TGTGCCAGCAGCTATGGAGGGACAGGAAAGGAAAAACTGTTTTTT	CASSYGGTGKEKLFF
TRBD1	NA	TRBV5-6	TRBJ1-6	TGTGCCAGCAGCTCACCGGGACAGGGAGGCTATAATTCACCCCTCCACTTT	CASSSPGQGGYNSPLHF
NA	NA	TRBV30	TRBJ1-1	TGTGCCTGCAGACAGGACATGAACACTGAAGCTTTCTTT	CACRQDMNTEAFF
NA	NA	TRBV7-2	TRBJ2-7	TGTGCCAGCAGGGACTCGGGGGAGTACGAGCAGTACTTC	CASRDSGEYEQYF
NA	NA	TRBV7-8	TRBJ1-5	TGTGCCAGCAGCTTATTCAGGGGCAGCAATCAGCCCCAGCATTTT	CASSLFRGSNQPQHF
TRBD2	few	TRBV5-1	TRBJ2-1	TGCGCCAGCAGGGCTAGCGGGGGCAATGAGCAGTTCTTC	CASRASGGNEQFF
TRBD1	few	TRBV11-2	TRBJ1-3	TGTGCCAGCAGCTTGGCCCGGACAGGGGGAAACACCATATATTTT	CASSLARTGGNTIYF
TRBD1	NA	TRBV6-6	TRBJ1-2	TGTGCCAGCAACAGGACAGGGTCCTATGGCTACACCTTC	CASNRTGSYGYTF
TRBD2	few	TRBV7-2	TRBJ2-3	TGTGCCAGCAGCTTATCTTCGCGGGGGAGCACAGATACGCAGTATTTT	CASSLSSRGSTDTQYF
NA	NA	TRBV30	TRBJ1-1	TGTGCCTGGGACCCCACGGGCGCGGGCACTGAAGCTTTCTTT	CAWDPTGAGTEAFF
TRBD1	few	TRBV5-1	TRBJ1-1	TGCGCCAGCAGCTGGATGGGACAGGGGAACACTGAAGCTTTCTTT	CASSWMGQGNTEAFF
NA	once	TRBV6-1	TRBJ2-7	TGTGCCAGCAGCACCTACGAGCAGTACTTC	CASSTYEQYF
NA	NA	TRBV19	TRBJ1-1	TGTGCCAGTAGTATAGATCGGGGGATGAACACTGAAGCTTTCTTT	CASSIDRGMNTEAFF
TRBD2	NA	TRBV4-3	TRBJ2-1	TGCGCCAGCAGCCGAGATTGGGGCGGGGGATACAATGAGCAGTTCTTC	CASSRDWGGGYNEQFF
NA	NA	TRBV19	TRBJ1-2	TGTGCCAGTACCCTCCGGGGGGGGGCTTCGCCCCCGGGGGATGGCTACACCTTC	CASTLRGGASPPGDGYTF
TRBD1	few	TRBV29-1	TRBJ1-1	TGCAGCGTAAGGACAGGGCTCGGGAACACTGAAGCTTTCTTT	CSVRTGLGNTEAFF
TRBD1	few	TRBV4-1	TRBJ1-2	TGCGCCAGCAGCCAAGGGGACAGGGGAGAGAACTATGGCTACACCTTC	CASSQGDRGENYGYTF
NA	NA	TRBV27	TRBJ1-1	TGTGCCAGCAGTCGCGGGGGGCTCACTGAAGCTTTCTTT	CASSRGGLTEAFF
TRBD2	few	TRBV4-1	TRBJ2-5	TGCGCCAGCAGCCCGGTAGCGGGGGGCCCATCAGAGACCCAGTACTTC	CASSPVAGGPSETQYF
TRBD1	NA	TRBV7-6	TRBJ2-1	TGTGCCAGCAGCTTACGTCCAGGGGGCGCCTACAATGAGCAGTTCTTC	CASSLRPGGAYNEQFF
NA	few	TRBV7-9	TRBJ1-1	TGTGCCGGGGGCGCAAGCACTGAAGCTTTCTTT	CAGGASTEAFF
TRBD1	few	TRBV7-9	TRBJ1-2	TGTGCCAGCAGCTTAGTACCAGGGGGGAATGACTATGGCTACACCTTC	CASSLVPGGNDYGYTF
NA	NA	TRBV10-3	TRBJ1-1	TGTGCCATCAGGGGAGAGGTCTCGCACACTGAAGCTTTCTTT	CAIRGEVSHTEAFF
NA	NA	TRBV6-1	TRBJ2-1	TGTGCCAGCAGTGTCAGGTGGGTGGGGCTCGAGCGACCTCGATACAATGAGCAGTTCTTC	CASSVRWVGLERPRYNEQFF
NA	NA	TRBV6-5	TRBJ1-3	TGTGCCAGCAGTTACCAGGGCTTTCGAGGAAACACCATATATTTT	CASSYQGFRGNTIYF
NA	NA	TRBV14	TRBJ1-1	TGTGCCAGCAGCCAAGGCAGACTTGTTGGCACTGAAGCTTTCTTT	CASSQGRLVGTEAFF
TRBD1	few	TRBV5-1	TRBJ2-5	TGCGCCAGCAGCTTGGCGATAGGCAGGGGGATGCAAGAGACCCAGTACTTC	CASSLAIGRGMQETQYF
NA	NA	TRBV5-4	TRBJ1-2	TGTGCCAGCAGCTTGGCGAACAGGGCAGCGGGCTACACCTTC	CASSLANRAAGYTF
TRBD1	NA	TRBV6-5	TRBJ1-2	TGTGCCAGCAGTTACCACAGGGGTGAGAACTATGGCTACACCTTC	CASSYHRGENYGYTF
TRBD1	NA	TRBV6-5	TRBJ1-3	TGTGCCAGCAGTTCAGGGGGTTTGGGAAACACCATATATTTT	CASSSGGLGNTIYF
NA	NA	TRBV9	TRBJ1-3	TGTGCCAGCAGCGTACAGTTTTCTGGAAACACCATATATTTT	CASSVQFSGNTIYF
TRBD1	once	TRBV30	TRBJ2-1	TGTGCCTGGGAGGAAGGGACAGGGGGTTTCTTC	CAWEEGTGGFF
TRBD2	NA	TRBV5-1	TRBJ2-5	TGCGCCAGCAGCTTGAGCGGGAGCCCACAAGAGACCCAGTACTTC	CASSLSGSPQETQYF
TRBD1	NA	TRBV7-9	TRBJ2-3	TGTGCCAGCAGCCGATTGACAGGGAGCACAGATACGCAGTATTTT	CASSRLTGSTDTQYF
NA	NA	TRBV30	TRBJ1-5	TGTGCCTGGAGTACCGCGGGGTATAGCAATCAGCCCCAGCATTTT	CAWSTAGYSNQPQHF
NA	NA	TRBV15	TRBJ1-4	TGTGCCACCAGCAGAGGAAAGGGGCAGGGCGATGAAAAACTGTTTTTT	CATSRGKGQGDEKLFF
NA	NA	TRBV12-1	TRBJ2-1	TGTGCCAGCAGCCCAGCCTCACGGGGGATTGATGAGCAGTTCTTC	CASSPASRGIDEQFF
TRBD2	few	TRBV7-9	TRBJ2-7	TGTGCCAGCAGCTCTCCGGGGGGGTACGAGCAGTACTTC	CASSSPGGYEQYF
NA	NA	TRBV7-2	TRBJ2-7	TGTGCCAGCAGCTTAGCTCCGGGAAGGGACTACGAGCAGTACTTC	CASSLAPGRDYEQYF
NA	NA	TRBV19	TRBJ1-2	TGTGCCAGTAGCAAAGCGACTATTTCCCACTATGGCTACACCTTC	CASSKATISHYGYTF
TRBD1	few	TRBV2	TRBJ1-2	TGTGCCAGCAGGGGGACAGGGGGAACGAGGGGCTACACCTTC	CASRGTGGTRGYTF
NA	once	TRBV7-2	TRBJ2-7	TGTGCCAGCAGCTCGCAGGGCTACGAGCAGTACTTC	CASSSQGYEQYF
NA	NA	TRBV4-3	TRBJ1-1	TGCGCCAGCAGCCTGAACTTACTCCCGAACACTGAAGCTTTCTTT	CASSLNLLPNTEAFF
TRBD1	NA	TRBV12-5	TRBJ1-2	TGTGCTAGTGGTTTGGACAGGGGGCTCTATGGCTACACCTTC	CASGLDRGLYGYTF